The present TCR beta chain was sequenced within a study of T cells in women clearing cervical HPV infection. A remark on this clone: The sequenced fragment ends 3 residues before the CDR3 boundary, so the rest is inferred from the germline J gene.

The CDR3 is 15 amino acids. From germline, CDR1 is SQVTM and CDR2 ANQGSEA. Trimming stripped 2 bases from V and 5 bases from J, with 16 bases between. Generated by immunoSEQ multiplex PCR, the TCRdb table keeps only in-frame clones and is missing some. The specimen's table records some 33,000 clones. The chain couples TRBV29-1 to TRBJ2-1; TRBD2 is a possible D gene (5 bases). The source of this sequence is a woman between 18 and 69 years old with a cervical HPV16 infection that either progressed to CIN3+ or cleared (not recorded which). Sequencing was carried out using blood buffy coat. CDR3: CSVEFNLARNNEQFF. The CDR3 bases that were read are TGCAGCGTTGAATTCAACCTAGCCCGGAACAATGAG.